The rows below give T cell receptor beta chains drawn from one sample of a study of blood T cell repertoires in COVID-19. Profiled with immunoSEQ multiplex PCR; TCRdb holds only in-frame clones, not every one. The data hold around 220,000 clones, with around 84% observed a single time. Specimen: PBMCs or T cells enriched from blood (not recorded which). These receptor sequences come from a middle-aged woman with acute COVID-19. Each CDR3 is given with its conserved first and last residue. The order of the fields is V gene, CDR3 length, clone size, J gene, D gene, CDR3 protein, CDR3 DNA. The D gene is left open where the match is weak. Size tells how often a clone was seen (once, few, many) or the class of an expanded clone, and some rows leave it out.

>TRBV10-3|13|few|TRBJ2-7|TRBD2
CAIGTSGNYEQYF
TGTGCCATCGGGACTAGCGGGAACTACGAGCAGTACTTC
>TRBV5-4|14|.|TRBJ1-3|TRBD1
CASSSGQGRNTIYF
TGTGCCAGCAGCTCAGGACAGGGACGAAACACCATATATTTT
>TRBV5-1|16|.|TRBJ2-5|TRBD1
CASSLGGQSLQETQYF
TGCGCCAGCAGCTTGGGGGGACAGAGTCTCCAAGAGACCCAGTACTTC
>TRBV19|14|.|TRBJ1-5|TRBD1
CASKTGGGNQPQHF
TGTGCCAGTAAAACAGGGGGCGGCAATCAGCCCCAGCATTTT
>TRBV25-1|17|.|TRBJ2-2|TRBD2
CASSGRVLAGGTGELFF
TGTGCCAGCAGTGGGCGTGTGTTAGCGGGAGGCACCGGGGAGCTGTTTTTT
>TRBV30|14|.|TRBJ2-1|.
CASLATYPYNEQFF
TGTGCCTCGTTAGCGACGTATCCCTACAATGAGCAGTTCTTC
>TRBV28|16|.|TRBJ2-1|TRBD2
CASSLSPAGVANEQFF
TGTGCCAGCAGTTTATCCCCAGCGGGAGTGGCCAATGAGCAGTTCTTC
>TRBV19|16|.|TRBJ2-2|TRBD1
CASSMQTGGHTGELFF
TGTGCCAGTAGTATGCAGACAGGGGGCCACACCGGGGAGCTGTTTTTT
>TRBV6-6|13|few|TRBJ1-1|.
CASSPGTASEAFF
TGTGCCAGCAGCCCAGGGACTGCCTCGGAAGCTTTCTTT
>TRBV7-8|14|.|TRBJ1-2|.
CASSLLVQGYGYTF
TGTGCCAGCAGCTTACTAGTCCAGGGGTATGGCTACACCTTC
>TRBV12-3/TRBV12-4|13|.|TRBJ2-3|.
CASSLNGGEGQYF
TGTGCCAGCAGTTTAAACGGAGGAGAGGGGCAGTATTTT
>TRBV28|16|.|TRBJ1-1|.
CASSQNGAGWVPEAFF
TGTGCCAGCAGCCAAAACGGCGCAGGTTGGGTCCCTGAAGCTTTCTTT
>TRBV6-2/TRBV6-3|11|many|TRBJ2-4|.
CASSRGDIQYF
TGTGCCAGCAGCCGAGGAGACATTCAGTACTTC
>TRBV27|15|.|TRBJ2-6|.
CASSTGGAGANVLTF
TGTGCCAGCAGCACAGGCGGGGCCGGGGCCAACGTCCTGACTTTC
>TRBV6-5|14|medium-sized|TRBJ1-1|.
CASSYGLRDTEAFF
TGTGCCAGCAGTTACGGCCTGAGGGACACTGAAGCTTTCTTT
>TRBV6-4|15|.|TRBJ2-1|TRBD1
CASSDGDSAYNEQFF
TGTGCCAGCAGTGACGGGGACAGCGCCTACAATGAGCAGTTCTTC
>TRBV5-1|14|.|TRBJ2-3|.
CASSPSGSTDTQYF
TGCGCCAGCAGCCCCAGCGGTAGCACAGATACGCAGTATTTT
>TRBV11-2|15|.|TRBJ1-5|.
CASSLGRGGWQPQHF
TGTGCCAGCAGCTTGGGGCGGGGAGGTTGGCAGCCCCAGCATTTT
>TRBV6-1|15|.|TRBJ2-1|TRBD2
CASSDRAGGYNEQFF
TGTGCCAGCAGTGATCGTGCCGGGGGGTACAATGAGCAGTTCTTC
>TRBV6-1|17|few|TRBJ1-3|.
CASSVYIGQSSGNTIYF
TGTGCCAGCAGTGTATACATTGGACAGTCCTCTGGAAACACCATATATTTT
>TRBV11-2|12|.|TRBJ1-1|.
CASSSRGSEAFF
TGTGCCAGCAGCTCCCGAGGGAGTGAAGCTTTCTTT
>TRBV10-3|12|.|TRBJ2-7|.
CATGLTTYEQYF
TGTGCCACCGGACTGACAACCTACGAGCAGTACTTC
>TRBV28|15|few|TRBJ1-1|TRBD1
CASSYSGGGNTEAFF
TGTGCCAGCAGTTACTCAGGGGGCGGGAACACTGAAGCTTTCTTT
>TRBV21-1|14|.|TRBJ1-4|.
CASSKDRGLKKLFF
TGTGCCAGCAGCAAGGACAGGGGGCTCAAAAAACTGTTTTTT
>TRBV18|16|.|TRBJ1-5|.
CASSPTGTTLDQPQHF
TGTGCCAGCTCACCCACAGGAACAACCTTAGATCAGCCCCAGCATTTT
>TRBV7-6|12|few|TRBJ2-2|.
CASSPRTGELFF
TGTGCCAGCAGCCCGAGGACCGGGGAGCTGTTTTTT
>TRBV7-9|17|.|TRBJ1-2|TRBD1
CASSFSADRERGYGYTF
TGTGCCAGCAGCTTTAGTGCCGACAGGGAGAGGGGCTATGGCTACACCTTC
>TRBV5-1|19|.|TRBJ2-1|TRBD2
CASSLVGTSGIRSYNEQFF
TGCGCCAGCAGCTTGGTGGGGACTAGCGGTATTAGATCCTACAATGAGCAGTTCTTC
>TRBV28|15|.|TRBJ1-3|TRBD1
CASSLSSGGGNTIYF
TGTGCCAGCAGTTTATCCTCAGGGGGTGGAAACACCATATATTTT
>TRBV5-6|19|.|TRBJ2-3|TRBD2
CASSFPGLGKTPSTDTQYF
TGTGCCAGCAGCTTCCCGGGACTAGGGAAAACCCCTAGCACAGATACGCAGTATTTT
>TRBV4-1|17|.|TRBJ2-7|.
CASSQERPAGEVHEQYF
TGCGCCAGCAGCCAAGAGCGTCCGGCAGGGGAAGTCCACGAGCAGTACTTC
>TRBV3-1/TRBV3-2|14|.|TRBJ2-7|TRBD1
CASSRRTGVNEQYF
TGTGCCAGCAGTCGTCGGACAGGGGTTAACGAGCAGTACTTC
>TRBV7-2|18|.|TRBJ1-6|TRBD1
CASSPIPTGTGGNSPLHF
TGTGCCAGCAGCCCTATACCAACCGGGACAGGGGGTAATTCACCCCTCCACTTT
>TRBV29-1|11|.|TRBJ1-1|.
CSVERGSEAFF
TGCAGCGTTGAAAGGGGTAGTGAAGCTTTCTTT
>TRBV12-3/TRBV12-4|12|few|TRBJ2-1|.
CASSLLEAEQFF
TGTGCCAGCAGTTTACTAGAGGCTGAGCAGTTCTTC
>TRBV28|15|.|TRBJ1-2|.
CASSLGRKALYGYTF
TGTGCCAGCAGTTTAGGCAGGAAAGCCCTCTATGGCTACACCTTC
>TRBV27|14|.|TRBJ2-7|TRBD2
CASSFGTSGAEQYF
TGTGCCAGCAGTTTCGGGACTAGCGGGGCCGAGCAGTACTTC
>TRBV6-5|12|once|TRBJ2-7|.
CAIYREGYEQYF
TGTGCCATTTACAGGGAAGGCTACGAGCAGTACTTC
>TRBV30|12|.|TRBJ2-7|.
CAWSLTNYEQYF
TGTGCCTGGAGTCTGACTAACTACGAGCAGTACTTC
>TRBV29-1|11|.|TRBJ1-2|.
CSVSQGGGYTF
TGCAGCGTCAGTCAGGGCGGTGGCTACACCTTC
>TRBV2|14|.|TRBJ1-4|TRBD1
CASRGTGRGEKLFF
TGTGCCAGCAGGGGGACAGGGAGGGGTGAAAAACTGTTTTTT